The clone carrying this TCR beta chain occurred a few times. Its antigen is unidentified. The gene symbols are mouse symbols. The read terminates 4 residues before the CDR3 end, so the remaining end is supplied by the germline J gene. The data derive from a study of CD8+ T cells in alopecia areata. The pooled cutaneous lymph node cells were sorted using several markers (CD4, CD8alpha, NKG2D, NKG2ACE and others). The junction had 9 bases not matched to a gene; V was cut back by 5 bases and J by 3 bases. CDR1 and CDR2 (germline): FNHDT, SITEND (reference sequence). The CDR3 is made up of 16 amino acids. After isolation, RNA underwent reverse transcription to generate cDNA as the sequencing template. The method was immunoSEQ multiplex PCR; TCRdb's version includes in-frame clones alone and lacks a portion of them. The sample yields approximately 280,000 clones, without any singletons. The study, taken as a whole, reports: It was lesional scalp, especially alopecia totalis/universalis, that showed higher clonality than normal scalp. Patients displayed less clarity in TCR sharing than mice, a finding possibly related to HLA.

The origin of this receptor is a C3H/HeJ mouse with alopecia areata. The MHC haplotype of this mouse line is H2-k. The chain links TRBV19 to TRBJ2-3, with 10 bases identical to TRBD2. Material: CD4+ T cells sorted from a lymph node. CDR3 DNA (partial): TGTGCCAGCAGAAGACTGGGGGGTGGTGGCGCAGAA. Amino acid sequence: CASRRLGGGGAE. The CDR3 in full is CASRRLGGGGAETLYF.